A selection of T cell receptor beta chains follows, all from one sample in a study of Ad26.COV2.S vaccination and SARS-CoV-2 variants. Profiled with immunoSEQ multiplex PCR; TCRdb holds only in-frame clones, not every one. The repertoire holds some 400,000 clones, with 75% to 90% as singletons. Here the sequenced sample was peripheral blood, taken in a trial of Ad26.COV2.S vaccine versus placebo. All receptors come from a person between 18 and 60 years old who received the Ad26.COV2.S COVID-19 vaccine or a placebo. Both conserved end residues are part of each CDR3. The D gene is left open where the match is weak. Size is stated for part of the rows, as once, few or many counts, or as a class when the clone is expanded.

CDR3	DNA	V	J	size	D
CASAFRLAGSEEQYF	TGTGCCAGCGCCTTCCGGCTAGCGGGATCTGAGGAGCAGTACTTC	TRBV5-5	TRBJ2-7	-	TRBD2
CASSQDFLQGRDYTF	TGTGCCAGCAGCCAAGATTTTTTACAGGGTAGGGACTACACCTTC	TRBV4-2	TRBJ1-2	-	-
CATANRGQGVETQYF	TGTGCCACCGCTAACCGGGGACAGGGGGTTGAGACCCAGTACTTC	TRBV5-5	TRBJ2-5	-	TRBD1
CASSQDASTSGSYEQYF	TGCGCCAGCAGTCAAGATGCATCGACTAGCGGTTCCTACGAGCAGTACTTC	TRBV4-3	TRBJ2-7	-	TRBD2
CASSQEAGNTGELFF	TGTGCCAGCAGCCAAGAAGCAGGGAACACCGGGGAGCTGTTTTTT	TRBV4-2	TRBJ2-2	-	-
CASSLIGAGHNYGYTF	TGTGCCAGCAGTTTAATAGGAGCAGGGCATAACTATGGCTACACCTTC	TRBV28	TRBJ1-2	-	-
CAISSGGAYNEQFF	TGTGCCATCAGTTCGGGGGGCGCGTACAATGAGCAGTTCTTC	TRBV10-3	TRBJ2-1	-	-
CASSQEGGNSPLHF	TGTGCCAGCAGCCAAGAAGGCGGGAATTCACCCCTCCACTTT	TRBV3-1/TRBV3-2	TRBJ1-6	-	-
CSASRLSSANYGYTF	TGCAGTGCTAGTCGGCTTTCCTCAGCTAACTATGGCTACACCTTC	TRBV20-1	TRBJ1-2	-	-
CASSPTVRQETQYF	TGTGCCAGTAGTCCAACTGTTCGACAAGAGACCCAGTACTTC	TRBV19	TRBJ2-5	-	-
CATQTSGNTGELFF	TGTGCCACACAGACTAGCGGGAACACCGGGGAGCTGTTTTTT	TRBV10-3	TRBJ2-2	once	TRBD2
CASSHYGRTEKLFF	TGTGCCAGCAGTCACTACGGGAGGACTGAAAAACTGTTTTTT	TRBV25-1	TRBJ1-4	-	-
CASSLAGNSPLHF	TGTGCCAGCAGCTTGGCCGGGAATTCACCCCTCCACTTT	TRBV5-6	TRBJ1-6	few	-
CASSPLGRRPYNEQFF	TGCGCCAGCAGCCCCCTCGGGAGGCGGCCCTACAATGAGCAGTTCTTC	TRBV4-1	TRBJ2-1	-	TRBD2
CATSRGFRTYEQYF	TGTGCCACCAGCAGGGGATTTAGAACCTACGAGCAGTACTTC	TRBV15	TRBJ2-7	-	-
CASSLERENNVLTF	TGCGCCAGCAGCTTGGAGCGGGAAAACAACGTCCTGACTTTC	TRBV5-1	TRBJ2-6	few	TRBD2
CASSGPGARSPGEAFF	TGTGCCAGCAGCGGACCCGGGGCCCGCAGCCCGGGGGAAGCTTTCTTT	TRBV5-4	TRBJ1-1	-	-
CASSLITGVGETQYF	TGTGCCAGCAGCTTAATCACGGGAGTGGGAGAGACCCAGTACTTC	TRBV7-9	TRBJ2-5	once	-
CASSQKGLSTDTQYF	TGTGCCAGCAGCCAGAAAGGCCTAAGCACAGATACGCAGTATTTT	TRBV3-1/TRBV3-2	TRBJ2-3	-	-
CASSQEGGLDEQFF	TGTGCCAGCAGCCAAGAAGGGGGACTCGATGAGCAGTTCTTC	TRBV4-2	TRBJ2-1	-	-
CASSYPDSTNEKLFF	TGTGCCAGCAGTTATCCGGACTCAACTAATGAAAAACTGTTTTTT	TRBV6-5	TRBJ1-4	once	-
CASNRQGGTGELFF	TGCGCCAGCAATCGACAGGGGGGCACCGGGGAGCTGTTTTTT	TRBV5-1	TRBJ2-2	-	TRBD1
CASSAGFTTEAFF	TGCGCCAGCAGCGCGGGGTTTACAACTGAAGCTTTCTTT	TRBV5-1	TRBJ1-1	-	-
CASSLVQVRTEAFF	TGTGCCAGCAGCTTGGTCCAGGTACGGACTGAAGCTTTCTTT	TRBV5-6	TRBJ1-1	-	-
CASRGLANTGELFF	TGTGCCAGCAGAGGACTAGCGAACACCGGGGAGCTGTTTTTT	TRBV9	TRBJ2-2	-	TRBD2
CASSNPPNREFF	TGTGCCAGCAGTAACCCCCCCAACCGGGAGTTCTTC	TRBV6-5	TRBJ2-1	-	-
CASSSGGPFNEQFF	TGTGCCAGCAGCTCCGGGGGCCCTTTCAATGAGCAGTTCTTC	TRBV7-8	TRBJ2-1	-	-
CARGRTGPLNTEAFF	TGTGCCCGGGGGCGGACAGGGCCGCTTAACACTGAAGCTTTCTTT	TRBV30	TRBJ1-1	-	TRBD1
CASSIRTSGKETQYF	TGTGCCAGTAGTATCCGGACTAGCGGGAAAGAGACCCAGTACTTC	TRBV19	TRBJ2-5	-	TRBD2